This T cell receptor (beta chain) is drawn from a study of memory B cells and T cells in multiple sclerosis. Overall study results and limits: Clone-set sizes differed between compartments, so shared clonotype counts needed normalization.

CFSE-dim autoproliferating and CFSE-high non-proliferating T cells from unstimulated culture were sequenced separately. 5x10^7 CFSE-labeled PBMCs were cultured around 7 days unstimulated, then replicate wells were pooled. CFSE at 0.4 to 0.6 uM labeled the PBMCs, which were then cultured unstimulated. Germline CDR1 is MNHEY and CDR2 is SMNVEV (reference sequence). The germline V and J ends were trimmed by 10 bases and 2 bases, with 15 bases remaining between them. There are 14 residues in the CDR3. Repertoires were generated with immunoSEQ multiplex PCR, while TCRdb's copy carries only in-frame clones and drops some. The repertoire consists of approximately 32,000 clones, with around 88% occurring once and the leading ten covering roughly 2.7%. A remark on this clone: The antigen is undetermined.

This receptor was identified in a human donor with multiple sclerosis. Sequencing was performed on PBMCs from blood kept in culture. This chain links TRBV27 with TRBJ1-3; tentative D call: TRBD1 (5 bases). The CDR3 here is CATPRGGAGNTIYF. CDR3 nucleotides: TGTGCCACTCCCCGTGGGGGGGCTGGAAACACCATATATTTT.